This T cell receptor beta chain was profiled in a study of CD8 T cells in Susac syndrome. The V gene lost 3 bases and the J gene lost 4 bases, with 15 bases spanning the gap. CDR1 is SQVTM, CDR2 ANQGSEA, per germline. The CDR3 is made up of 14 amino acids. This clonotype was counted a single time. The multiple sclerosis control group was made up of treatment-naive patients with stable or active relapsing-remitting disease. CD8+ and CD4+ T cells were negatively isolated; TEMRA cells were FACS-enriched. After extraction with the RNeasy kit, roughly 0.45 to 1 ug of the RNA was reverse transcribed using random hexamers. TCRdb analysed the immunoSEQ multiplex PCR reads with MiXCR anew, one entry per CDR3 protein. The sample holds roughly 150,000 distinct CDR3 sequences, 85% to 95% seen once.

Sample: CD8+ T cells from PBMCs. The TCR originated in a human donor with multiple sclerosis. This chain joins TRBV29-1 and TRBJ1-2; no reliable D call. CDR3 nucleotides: TGCAGCGTTGATAGTAGAGGGAATGGCTATGGCTACACCTTC. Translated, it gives CSVDSRGNGYGYTF.